The source of this T cell receptor (beta chain) is a study of Graves' ophthalmopathy and Graves' hyperthyroidism. Study-level information: Stable hyperthyroidism denotes an absence of ophthalmopathy throughout 18 months of follow-up. Findings and limits, study-wide: Blood repertoires reportedly contained most expanded thyroid clonotypes above 0.001 frequency.

With respect to this clonotype: Its antigen is not identified.

The CDR3 loop spans 12 amino acids. Trimming left V 0 bases short and J 4 bases short, with 3 bases between. Germline V gene sequence: CDR1 LNHNV, CDR2 YYDKDF (reference sequence). TCR beta CDR3 amplification used RNA transcripts. First-round RT-PCR with HTBI primers preceded a second-round multiplex PCR. TCRdb passed the multiplex PCR reads through MiXCR, listing each CDR3 protein once. Of around 1,000,000 distinct CDR3 sequences listed, 35% to 45% were seen once; the top ten hold 11%. Sequenced: peripheral blood or thyroid tissue (not recorded which). The genes are TRBV15 and TRBJ1-1; D is uncertain. The receptor was derived from an adult man with Graves' hyperthyroidism. The CDR3 coding sequence is TGTGCCACCAGCAGAGATGGCACTGAAGCTTTCTTT. Amino acid sequence: CATSRDGTEAFF.